This TCR beta chain derives from a study of immune characterization of retroperitoneal liposarcoma. This clonotype is medium-sized (0.01 to 0.1%) in the sample. A single record per CDR3 protein comes from TCRdb applying MiXCR to the PCR reads. Of approximately 9,700 distinct CDR3 sequences in the sample, around 30% were seen once. The length of the CDR3 is 11 residues. The source is a male donor with retroperitoneal liposarcoma. The sequenced sample was tumor tissue. V usage is TRBV12-3 or TRBV12-4 and J usage is TRBJ2-5, with D uncertain. The J call may be faulty, since TRBJ2-7 better matches the DNA end. The CDR3 loop is CASSFHYEQYF. CDR3 nucleotides: TGTGCCAGCAGTTTCCACTACGAGCAGTACTTC.